The 30 T cell receptor beta chains presented below share a single source sample, sequenced in a study of CD8+ T cells in alopecia areata. Extracted from the samples, RNA was reverse transcribed into cDNA to serve as the sequencing template. Clones were read by immunoSEQ multiplex PCR, and TCRdb kept only the in-frame ones, dropping some. The specimen has 200,000 to 300,000 clones, none found just once. Researchers sorted pooled cutaneous lymph node cells on the basis of CD4, CD8alpha, NKG2D, NKG2ACE and other markers. The sample comprised CD4+ T cells sorted from a lymph node. These receptors were obtained from a C3H/HeJ mouse with alopecia areata. This line is of MHC haplotype H2-k.

The table lists this clone with a few counts. Gene names are the mouse ones. The read is 4 residues too short to cover the CDR3 end, so that end is filled in from the germline J gene. The chain recombines TRBV1 with TRBJ2-7; no reliable D call. The CDR3 length is 13 residues. Germline loops: CDR1 NSQYPW, CDR2 LRSPGD (reference sequence). Trimming stripped 1 base from V and 3 bases from J, with 7 bases between. Incomplete CDR3 DNA: TGCACCTGCAGTGCAGGGGTGGGCTAT. This gives the protein CTCSAGVGY. The whole CDR3 protein is CTCSAGVGYEQYF.

This clone was seen only a few times. Gene and germline names: mouse. The missing CDR3 end, 4 residues past where the read stops, is filled in from the germline J gene. The chain uses TRBV31 and TRBJ2-1; 9 positions agree with TRBD2. The CDR3 is 15 residues long. Per germline, CDR1 GKSSPN and CDR2 SITVG. With V trimmed by 1 base and J by 0 bases, 1 base remained unmatched. The chain's CDR3 is CAWSRLGDNYAEQFF. Incomplete CDR3 DNA: TGTGCCTGGAGTCGACTGGGGGATAACTATGCT.

About this clone itself: Any gene name here is a mouse gene name. Coverage ceases 4 residues before the CDR3 finishes, and the germline J gene fills in the end. V gene TRBV13-1 combines with J gene TRBJ2-1, with 11 bases fitting TRBD1. Per germline, CDR1 NSHNY and CDR2 SYGAGN. The ends lost 7 bases at V and 0 bases at J; junction bases unmatched: 3. The CDR3 is 15 residues long. The sequenced CDR3 bases are TGTGCCAGCCTGGACAGGGGGCTTAACTATGCT. Translation gives CASLDRGLNYA. The entire CDR3 is CASLDRGLNYAEQFF.

This clone was seen more than once but under ten times. The genes and germline here are from mouse. The DNA ends 4 residues before the CDR3 does, and the rest of the CDR3 is filled in from the germline J gene. The same CDR3 arises from other DNA sequences in this sample as well. V and J are TRBV13-2 and TRBJ2-5; 8 bases align to TRBD1. Germline lookup yields CDR1 NNHNN and CDR2 SYGAGS (reference sequence). This CDR3 region has 14 residues. CDR3 sequence reads: CASGDRGQGDTQYF. The covered CDR3 bases are TGTGCCAGCGGTGACAGGGGGCAAGGGGAC.

On this clone itself: The germline and genes are mouse ones. The read is 4 residues too short to cover the CDR3 end, so that end is filled in from the germline J gene. The chain links TRBV13-2 to TRBJ2-1, with D possibly being TRBD1 (5 bases). Germline CDR1 NNHNN, CDR2 SYGAGS (reference sequence). The CDR3 has 15 amino acids. Trimming took 0 bases from V and 1 from J, leaving 8 bases between them. The sequenced CDR3 bases are TGTGCCAGCGGTGATGCACCAGGGAACTATGCT. It codes for CASGDAPGNYA. The complete CDR3 sequence is CASGDAPGNYAEQFF.

A few counts support this clone. Genes and germline come from the mouse. The sequence runs out 4 residues before the end of the CDR3; the remainder is reconstructed from the germline J gene. The chain combines TRBV5 with TRBJ2-3; 10 bases are shared with TRBD2. The germline gives CDR1 LGHNA, CDR2 YNLKQL (reference sequence). The CDR3 extends over 19 amino acids. J gave up 0 bases and V 0 bases, and 9 bases lay outside the gene matches. Partial CDR3 DNA: TGTGCCAGCAGCCAAGATCCTGGGGGGGCGGATTCTAGTGCAGAA. It codes for CASSQDPGGADSSAE. Given in full, the CDR3 is CASSQDPGGADSSAETLYF.

Remarks on this clone: Gene names and germline refer to mouse. The sequence runs out 4 residues before the end of the CDR3; the remainder is reconstructed from the germline J gene. This chain connects TRBV13-2 to TRBJ2-5; possibly TRBD2 for D (6 bases). The CDR3 runs to 14 residues. Germline V gene lookup returns CDR1 NNHNN and CDR2 SYGAGS (reference sequence). Trimming cost V 2 bases and J 2 bases, with 9 bases left between them. The sequenced CDR3 bases are TGTGCCAGCGGTGAGCGGGGGGTCCAAGAC. It encodes CASGERGVQD. The entire CDR3 reads CASGERGVQDTQYF.

About this clone: Gene names are the mouse ones. The read terminates 4 residues before the CDR3 end, so the remaining end is supplied by the germline J gene. The chain uses TRBV13-1 and TRBJ2-1; 12 positions match TRBD2. The CDR3 covers 18 residues. Germline lookup yields CDR1 NSHNY and CDR2 SYGAGN. The J segment lost 3 bases and the V segment lost 0 bases, leaving 7 bases of the junction unmatched. The part of the CDR3 DNA that was read is TGTGCCAGCAGTGATGCAAGACTGGGGGGGCCGGGCTATGCT. It is translated as CASSDARLGGPGYA. The full CDR3 is CASSDARLGGPGYAEQFF.

This clone was counted only a few times. Gene names denote mouse genes. From the germline J gene comes the end of the CDR3, since the read stops 4 residues before it. The chain carries TRBV19 and TRBJ2-7; 8 bases align to TRBD1. The CDR3 spans 14 residues. In germline, CDR1 is FNHDT, CDR2 SITEND (reference sequence). CDR3 DNA, as far as it was read: TGTGCCAGCAGTATATATACAGGGGGGTAT. It yields the protein CASSIYTGGY. The full CDR3 sequence reads CASSIYTGGYEQYF.

Concerning this clone itself: Germline and genes here are mouse. The read halts 4 residues ahead of the CDR3 end, with the missing end drawn from the germline J gene. The J gene is TRBJ1-1, the V gene TRBV13-1; D might be TRBD1 (6 bases). CDR3 size: 13 residues. Germline CDR1 reads NSHNY; CDR2 reads SYGAGN. Trimming left V 2 bases short and J 4 bases short, with 9 bases between. The CDR3 DNA, read in part, is TGTGCCAGCAGTGAACAGGGAACCACA. Residues: CASSEQGTT. The full CDR3 is CASSEQGTTEVFF.

Comments on this clone: All gene names here are mouse names. Incomplete CDR3 DNA: TGTGCTAGCAGTCCTCAGGGAAGTCAAAAC. It translates to CASSPQGSQN. The whole CDR3 sequence reads CASSPQGSQNTLYF. This rearrangement joins TRBV17 to TRBJ2-4; weak D call: TRBD1 (5 bases). With the read ending 4 residues before the CDR3 end, the germline J gene is used to fill in that end. The germline V gene encodes CDR1 MNHDT and CDR2 YYDKIL. Trimming stripped 5 bases from V and 0 bases from J, with 9 bases between. The CDR3 length is 14 residues.

This clone was observed a handful of times. Here the gene names and germline are mouse. The read ends 3 residues before the CDR3 terminus; that terminus is restored from the germline J gene. V is TRBV13-1 and J is TRBJ1-6, with D unresolved. TRBJ1-6 is an ORF for which the function is uncertain. This CDR3 has 13 amino acids. V shed 4 bases and J shed 4 bases, with 6 bases lying between them. The germline V gene has CDR1 NSHNY and CDR2 SYGAGN. The CDR3 bases that were read are TGTGCCAGCAGTCCAGTTTATAATTCGCCC. As protein: CASSPVYNSP. The whole CDR3 sequence is CASSPVYNSPLYF.

This clone occurred a few times. Genes here carry mouse names. From the germline J gene comes the end of the CDR3, since the read stops 4 residues before it. This rearrangement joins TRBV31 to TRBJ2-4; 11 bases match TRBD2. CDR3 length: 14 amino acids. Germline CDR1 and CDR2: GKSSPN and SITVG. CDR3 DNA, as far as it was read: TGTGCCTGGAGTCGACTGGGGGGGAAAAAC. Its protein is CAWSRLGGKN. The whole CDR3 region reads CAWSRLGGKNTLYF.

This clone was counted between two and nine times. All gene names here are mouse names. The read ends 4 residues before the CDR3 terminus; that terminus is restored from the germline J gene. The rearrangement uses TRBV19 and TRBJ2-4; D perhaps matches TRBD1 (5 bases). CDR1 and CDR2 from the germline V gene are FNHDT and SITEND (reference sequence). This CDR3 is 14 amino acids long. Trimming removed 2 bases from V and 0 bases from J, with 7 bases in between. CDR3 bases read: TGTGCCAGCAGTATGACAGCTAGTCAAAAC. Protein product: CASSMTASQN. The whole CDR3 protein is CASSMTASQNTLYF.

As regards this clone: All gene names here are mouse names. The read gets to within 4 residues of the CDR3 end, and the germline J gene fills in the rest. The chain combines TRBV5 with TRBJ2-3; TRBD2 agrees at 9 bases. The CDR3 consists of 16 residues. The germline V gene encodes CDR1 LGHNA and CDR2 YNLKQL (reference sequence). After removal of 2 bases from V and 0 bases from J, the junction contained 3 bases not matched to a gene. The DNA read from the CDR3 is TGTGCCAGCAGCCAACTGGGGGGGTCTAGTGCAGAA. It codes for CASSQLGGSSAE. The full CDR3 protein is CASSQLGGSSAETLYF.

This clone was recorded a few times. Gene names are the mouse ones. The sequenced fragment ends 4 residues before the CDR3 boundary, so the rest is inferred from the germline J gene. The chain carries TRBV13-3 and TRBJ1-2; weak D call: TRBD1 (6 bases). Per germline, CDR1 NNHDY and CDR2 SYVADS. V dropped 1 base and J dropped 0 bases, with 10 bases sitting between them. CDR3 length: 15 residues. The covered CDR3 bases are TGTGCCAGCAGTGATAGGGAGGGGGCAAACTCC. Its translation: CASSDREGANS. The CDR3 reads in full as CASSDREGANSDYTF.

This clone turned up a few times. Germline and genes: mouse. The CDR3 extends 4 residues past the end of the read, so its final part is completed from the germline J gene. V usage is TRBV5 and J usage is TRBJ2-5; tentatively, D is TRBD2 (6 bases). The CDR3 is 15 amino acids. Germline CDR1 and CDR2: LGHNA and YNLKQL (reference sequence). The sequenced part of the CDR3 DNA is TGTGCCAGCAGCCAAGATCGGGGGGATCTAGAC. This sequence encodes CASSQDRGDLD. The whole CDR3 protein reads CASSQDRGDLDTQYF.

This clone has just a few counts. Mouse gene names apply. The read falls 4 residues short of the CDR3 end, and the missing part is taken from the germline J gene. The rearrangement joins TRBV13-2 to TRBJ1-1, with 9 bases fitting TRBD1. The length of the CDR3 is 14 residues. CDR1 is NNHNN and CDR2 is SYGAGS in the germline V gene (reference sequence). The V gene end was trimmed by 5 bases and the J gene end by 1 base; junction bases not matched to a gene: 3. The DNA read from the CDR3 is TGTGCCAGCGGAAAACAGGGGGCGAACACA. Residues: CASGKQGANT. The CDR3 reads in full as CASGKQGANTEVFF.

Note on this clone: Any gene name here is a mouse gene name. The DNA ends 4 residues before the CDR3 does, and the rest of the CDR3 is filled in from the germline J gene. The genes are TRBV19 and TRBJ2-1; 7 bases map to TRBD1. CDR1 and CDR2 (germline): FNHDT, SITEND (reference sequence). V trimming: 3 bases; J trimming: 4 bases; junction bases outside the gene matches: 7. This CDR3 region has 15 residues. The CDR3 is CASSRSGQPYAEQFF. Incomplete CDR3 DNA: TGTGCCAGCAGTAGGTCGGGACAGCCTTATGCT. Complete variable domain (other parts from reference TRBV19 and TRBJ2-1): GGIITQTPKFLIGQEGQKLTLKCQQNFNHDTMYWYRQDSGKGLRLIYYSITENDLQKGDLSEGYDASREKKSSFSLTVTSAQKNEMAVFLCASSRSGQPYAEQFFGPGTRLTVL.

This clone was recorded a few times. Here the gene names and germline are mouse. The part of the CDR3 DNA that was read is TGCACCTGCAGTGCCGCCGGGACAGGGGGCGTTGCT. This translates into CTCSAAGTGGVA. From start to end, the CDR3 is CTCSAAGTGGVAEQFF. The V and J genes are TRBV1 and TRBJ2-1; 12 nucleotides match TRBD1. The read ends 4 residues shy of where the CDR3 ends; the end is completed using the germline J gene. CDR1 and CDR2 from the germline V gene are NSQYPW and LRSPGD (reference sequence). V trimming: 3 bases; J trimming: 6 bases; junction bases outside the gene matches: 6. The CDR3 consists of 16 residues.

As for this clone: Gene names are mouse gene names. The observed sequence ends 4 residues before the CDR3 terminus, with the missing tail filled in from the germline J gene. The gene calls are TRBV31 and TRBJ1-2; 9 bases map to TRBD1. This CDR3 has 14 amino acids. Looked up from germline, CDR1 is GKSSPN and CDR2 is SITVG. J gave up 0 bases and V 2 bases, and 1 base lay outside the gene matches. CDR3 sequence reads: CAWSTGGSNSDYTF. CDR3 DNA (partial): TGTGCCTGGAGTACAGGGGGCTCAAACTCC.

Concerning this clone itself: Here the gene names and germline are mouse. The read is 4 residues too short to cover the CDR3 end, so that end is filled in from the germline J gene. The chain has TRBV13-2 and TRBJ2-1; TRBD1 matches 11 bases. CDR3 length: 16 residues. Losses at the gene ends were 3 bases for V and 5 bases for J; bases not matched to a gene: 7. Per the germline V gene, CDR1 is NNHNN and CDR2 is SYGAGS (reference sequence). CDR3 DNA (partial): TGTGCCAGCGGTGGCGCCCGGGACAGGGGGGATGCT. This codes for CASGGARDRGDA. The CDR3 reads in full as CASGGARDRGDAEQFF.

This clone was found a few times. These gene names are mouse names. The read terminates 4 residues before the CDR3 end, so the remaining end is supplied by the germline J gene. V gene TRBV13-3 combines with J gene TRBJ2-2; possibly TRBD1 for D (6 bases). CDR1 is NNHDY and CDR2 is SYVADS in the germline V gene. CDR3 length: 15 amino acids. With 2 bases removed from V and 0 bases from J, the gap between germline ends came to 8 bases. CDR3 amino acids: CASSEHRANTGQLYF. CDR3 bases read: TGTGCCAGCAGTGAGCACAGGGCAAACACCGGG.

To note about this clone: The genes and germline here are from mouse. The DNA ends 4 residues before the CDR3 does, and the rest of the CDR3 is filled in from the germline J gene. The chain couples TRBV13-2 to TRBJ2-3; TRBD1 aligns across 8 bases. J was trimmed by 1 base and V by 0 bases; bases with no gene match: 4. The CDR3 runs to 16 residues. Germline CDR1 NNHNN, CDR2 SYGAGS (reference sequence). CDR3 sequence reads: CASGDASGGRAETLYF. The CDR3 DNA, read in part, is TGTGCCAGCGGTGATGCGTCAGGGGGCCGTGCAGAA.

Only a few counts were recorded for this clone. The gene names here belong to mouse. CDR3 DNA, as far as it was read: TGTGCCAGCAGTATCCGGGGACAATCCCAAGAC. Encoded protein: CASSIRGQSQD. The CDR3, in full, reads CASSIRGQSQDTQYF. The chain recombines TRBV19 with TRBJ2-5; tentatively, D is TRBD1 (6 bases). The read stops 4 residues short of the end of the CDR3; the missing end is completed from the germline J gene. This CDR3 has 15 residues. The V and J ends lost 2 bases and 2 bases respectively, with 12 bases between them. Germline CDR1 reads FNHDT; CDR2 reads SITEND (reference sequence).

This clone was detected a few times. Any gene name here is a mouse gene name. The read falls 4 residues short of the CDR3 end, and the missing part is taken from the germline J gene. The chain recombines TRBV19 with TRBJ2-1; a weak D match, TRBD1 (6 bases). Germline CDR1 is FNHDT and CDR2 is SITEND (reference sequence). CDR3 size: 14 residues. V lost 6 bases and J lost 3, with 13 bases in between. The CDR3: CASNYREGYAEQFF. The sequenced part of the CDR3 DNA is TGTGCCAGCAACTACAGGGAGGGCTATGCT.

Notes on this clone: Genes and germline are mouse. Sequencing ends 4 residues short of the CDR3 end; the germline J gene provides the rest. This chain uses TRBV13-3 with TRBJ2-7; no reliable D call. CDR1 is NNHDY and CDR2 is SYVADS in the germline V gene. The CDR3 spans 11 residues. The sequenced CDR3 bases are TGTGCCAGCAGTGCCCATTAT. Residues: CASSAHY. From start to end, the CDR3 is CASSAHYEQYF.

This clone was observed a handful of times. Gene names and germline refer to mouse. The sequenced fragment ends 4 residues before the CDR3 boundary, so the rest is inferred from the germline J gene. The rearrangement links TRBV12-1 to TRBJ2-7, with 11 bases identical to TRBD2. This CDR3 is 17 amino acids long. With V trimmed by 1 base and J by 0 bases, 7 bases remained unmatched. CDR1 and CDR2 (germline): SGHSN, HYEKVE. The CDR3 reads CASSLSLGTGGSYEQYF. CDR3 bases read: TGTGCCAGCTCTCTTTCCCTTGGGACTGGGGGCTCCTAT.

For this clone: Genes and germline come from the mouse. The DNA ends 4 residues before the CDR3 does, and the rest of the CDR3 is filled in from the germline J gene. The chain carries TRBV17 and TRBJ2-5; 7 bases map to TRBD2. The CDR3 has 13 amino acids. Per the germline V gene, CDR1 is MNHDT and CDR2 is YYDKIL. The CDR3 sequence: CASSSHWGDTQYF. Incomplete CDR3 DNA: TGTGCTAGCAGTAGTCACTGGGGAGAC. The full variable domain, in which reference TRBV17 and TRBJ2-5 provide the parts outside the CDR3, is DTTVKQNPRYKLARVGKPVNLICSQTMNHDTMYWYQKKPNQAPKLLLFYYDKILNREADTFEKFQSSRPNNSFCSLYIGSAGLEYSAMYLCASSSHWGDTQYFGPGTRLLVL.

As for this clone: Genes and germline are mouse. The read halts 4 residues ahead of the CDR3 end, with the missing end drawn from the germline J gene. This chain joins TRBV1 and TRBJ2-7; the D gene is possibly TRBD1 (7 bases). Germline V gene lookup returns CDR1 NSQYPW and CDR2 LRSPGD (reference sequence). The length of the CDR3 is 15 residues. CDR3 DNA (partial): TGCACCTGCAGTGCAGGCGGGGGGACAGAGGAT. It encodes CTCSAGGGTED. The CDR3, in full, reads CTCSAGGGTEDEQYF.